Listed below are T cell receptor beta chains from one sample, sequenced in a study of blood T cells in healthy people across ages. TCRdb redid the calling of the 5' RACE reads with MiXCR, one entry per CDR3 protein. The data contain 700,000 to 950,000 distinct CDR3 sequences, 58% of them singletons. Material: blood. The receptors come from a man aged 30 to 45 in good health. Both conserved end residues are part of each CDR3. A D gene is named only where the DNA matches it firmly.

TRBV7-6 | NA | CASSLGPIANEQFF
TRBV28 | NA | CASNSGGSEQYF
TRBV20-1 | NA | CSARNPTIRGVTF
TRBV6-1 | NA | CATEGDERHFHLREQYF
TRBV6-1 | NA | CASSGLRETQYF
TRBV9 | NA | CASSVLGDPYSEQYF
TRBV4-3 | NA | CASSQDEDSRYEQYF
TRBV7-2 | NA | CASSLEFTDTQYF
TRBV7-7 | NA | CASSLGGTMAGETQYF
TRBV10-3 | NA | CAISERGVPSEQYF
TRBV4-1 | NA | CASSQVDTSASTDTQYF
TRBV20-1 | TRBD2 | CSAASGTSGILNEQFF
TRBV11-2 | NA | CASSLDLHSPEQFF
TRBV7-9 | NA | CASSYARSGLILEQYF
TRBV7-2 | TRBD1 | CASSLMQGDQPQHF
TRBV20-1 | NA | CSATTDGDTYGYTF
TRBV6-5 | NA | CASSYSTWGGEAFF
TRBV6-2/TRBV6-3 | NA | CASSNTINQPQHF
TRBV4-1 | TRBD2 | CASSQIAGKYNEQFF
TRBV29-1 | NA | CSVEYRARAFF